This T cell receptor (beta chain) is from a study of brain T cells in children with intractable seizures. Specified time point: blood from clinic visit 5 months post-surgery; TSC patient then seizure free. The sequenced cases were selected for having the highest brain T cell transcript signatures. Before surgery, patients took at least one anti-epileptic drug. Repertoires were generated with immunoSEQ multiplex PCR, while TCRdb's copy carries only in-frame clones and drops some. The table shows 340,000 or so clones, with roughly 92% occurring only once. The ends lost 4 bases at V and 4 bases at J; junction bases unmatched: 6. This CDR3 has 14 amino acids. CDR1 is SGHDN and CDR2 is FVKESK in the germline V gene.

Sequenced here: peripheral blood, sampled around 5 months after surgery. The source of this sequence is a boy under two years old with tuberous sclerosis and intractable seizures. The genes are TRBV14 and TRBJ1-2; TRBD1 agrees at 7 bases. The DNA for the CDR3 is TGTGCCAGCAGCCGTACGACAGGGCCCTATGGCTACACCTTC. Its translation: CASSRTTGPYGYTF.